This passage covers 9 T cell receptor beta chains from one sample sequenced in a study of T cells after yellow fever vaccination. TCRdb independently ran MiXCR on the 5' RACE reads; one entry per CDR3 protein. The repertoire consists of hundreds of thousands of distinct CDR3 sequences, with 15% to 20% occurring once and the leading ten covering roughly an eighth. The sample here was PBMCs, taken 15 days after the yellow fever booster vaccination. The receptors were sampled from a man between 25 and 39 years old who received the YFV17D yellow fever vaccine.

This clonotype has just one count. The V gene is TRBV20-1, the J gene TRBJ2-7, with TRBD2 as a possible D gene (6 bases). Germline loops: CDR1 DFQATT, CDR2 SNEGSKA (reference sequence). The CDR3 loop spans 15 amino acids. V was clipped by 0 bases and J by 0 bases, with 12 bases between them. The CDR3 nucleotides are TGCAGTGCTAGAGATCTAGCGAGGAGCTCCTACGAGCAGTACTTC. This codes for CSARDLARSSYEQYF.

In its sample, this clonotype was seen a few times. The V call is TRBV29-1, the J call TRBJ1-5; D gene ambiguous. Germline V CDR1 and CDR2: SQVTM, ANQGSEA. This CDR3 contains 13 residues. V lost 4 bases and J lost 6, with 13 bases in between. The CDR3 DNA follows: TGCAGCGTTGTAGGGAGTGAGGGTCAGCCCCAGCATTTT. This codes for CSVVGSEGQPQHF.

The rearrangement joins TRBV20-1 to TRBJ2-5; 10 bases align to TRBD2. The trim removed 6 bases at V and 4 bases at J, leaving 8 bases unmatched. CDR1 and CDR2 from the germline V gene are DFQATT and SNEGSKA (reference sequence). This CDR3 region has 14 residues. CDR3 sequence (DNA): TGCAGTGCAAAGGCTCTAGCGGGGGTAGAGACCCAGTACTTC. Translating it yields CSAKALAGVETQYF.

This clonotype has more than one count but fewer than ten. This chain links TRBV3-1 with TRBJ2-1; 7 bases are a match to TRBD2. Germline loops: CDR1 LGHDT, CDR2 YNNKEL (reference sequence). CDR3 length: 17 amino acids. The V and J ends lost 5 bases and 6 bases, in that order; junction bases with no gene match: 16. The CDR3: CASSSNGAGTIINEQFF. CDR3 coding DNA: TGTGCCAGCAGCTCGAATGGGGCGGGGACTATTATCAATGAGCAGTTCTTC.

This clonotype occurred a few times. The rearrangement links TRBV5-1 to TRBJ2-1; 8 positions match TRBD1. Per germline, CDR1 SGHRS and CDR2 YFSETQ. The CDR3 extends over 17 amino acids. The junction had 14 bases not matched to a gene; V was cut back by 3 bases and J by 6 bases. The CDR3 DNA is TGCGCCAGCAGCTCCCTATCAGGACAGGGATCCGCCAATGAGCAGTTCTTC. Translating it yields CASSSLSGQGSANEQFF.

Notes on this clonotype: One end of the junction varies from germline; a read error may be responsible. The chain links TRBV27 to TRBJ2-1; a weak D match, TRBD2 (6 bases). The germline gives CDR1 MNHEY, CDR2 SMNVEV (reference sequence). The CDR3 is 12 amino acids. The CDR3 spells CASSFHGEEQSF. Written as DNA, the CDR3 is TGTGCCAGCAGTTTCCACGGGGAGGAGCAGTCCTTC.

This clonotype has only a few counts. J is TRBJ2-5 and V is TRBV5-6; 11 positions agree with TRBD2. The germline CDR1 and CDR2 sequences are SGHDT and YYEEEE. V lost 3 bases, J lost 5 bases, and 9 bases stayed unmatched. The CDR3 sequence is 16 residues long. The CDR3 loop is CASSSEPSGRLETQYF. As DNA, the CDR3 is TGTGCCAGCAGCTCCGAACCTAGCGGGAGGCTGGAGACCCAGTACTTC.

This clonotype was seen a handful of times. The chain uses TRBV9 and TRBJ2-2, with D maybe TRBD2 (6 bases). CDR1 is SGDLS and CDR2 is YYNGEE in the germline V gene. V lost 2 bases and J 6 bases, leaving 11 bases between the germline ends. This CDR3 has 14 amino acids. For the CDR3, the DNA is TGTGCCAGCAGCGTTGGAGGAGGGCCCGGGGAGCTGTTTTTT. Protein product: CASSVGGGPGELFF.

This clonotype was found a few times. The V and J genes are TRBV9 and TRBJ2-2; unclear D gene. The germline CDR1 and CDR2 sequences are SGDLS and YYNGEE. The CDR3 covers 16 residues. V dropped 1 base and J dropped 4 bases, with 14 bases sitting between them. CDR3 sequence (DNA): TGTGCCAGCAGCGTATACGTTGCTTCGGGCACCGGGGAGCTGTTTTTT. This encodes CASSVYVASGTGELFF.